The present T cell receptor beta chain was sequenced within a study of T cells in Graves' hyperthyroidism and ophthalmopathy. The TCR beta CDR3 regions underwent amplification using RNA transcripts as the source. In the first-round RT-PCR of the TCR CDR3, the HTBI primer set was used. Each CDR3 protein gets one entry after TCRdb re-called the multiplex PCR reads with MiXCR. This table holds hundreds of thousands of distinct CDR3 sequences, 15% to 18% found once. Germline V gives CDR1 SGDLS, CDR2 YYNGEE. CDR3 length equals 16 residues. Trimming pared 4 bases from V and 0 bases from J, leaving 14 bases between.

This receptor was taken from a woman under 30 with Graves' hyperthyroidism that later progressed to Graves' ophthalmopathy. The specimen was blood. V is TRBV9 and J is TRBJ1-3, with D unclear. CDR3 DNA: TGTGCCAGCAGCTTCCGAGGACTGCTCTCTGGAAACACCATATATTTT. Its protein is CASSFRGLLSGNTIYF.